This entry describes one TCR beta chain. Its antigen is not known. The data are from a study of tumor-infiltrating lymphocytes in primary liver carcinoma. Study information: The cohort consisted of patients whose primary liver carcinoma was surgically resected.

A primer matching the constant region was used to make TCR beta cDNA from around 460 ng of total RNA. Libraries for TCR beta were built through three nested multiplex PCR rounds, which together made up a slightly modified ARM-PCR procedure. TRBV1-TRBV30 forward primers paired with a C-beta reverse primer drove the first two PCR rounds, about 10 cycles each. TCRdb called the multiplex PCR reads again in MiXCR, with one record for every CDR3 protein. Counted here are 300,000 to 350,000 distinct CDR3 sequences, almost 60% occurring once; the ten biggest clones make up about a sixth. Broader study findings: Tumor-blood pairs (like tumor-adjacent pairs) overlapped less than tumor region pairs did.

Blood RNA was derived from unsorted whole blood, and germline DNA was extracted too. CDR3 length: 15 residues. With 7 bases removed from V and 0 bases from J, the gap between germline ends came to 13 bases. This clonotype was sampled from a woman aged 25 to 39 with primary liver carcinoma and hepatitis B virus infection. The sample taken for sequencing was peripheral blood. The V gene is TRBV12-3 or TRBV12-4, the J gene TRBJ2-1; D not resolved. The CDR3 coding sequence is TGTGCCAGCATCCTTAGGAAAAGCTCCTACAATGAGCAGTTCTTC. It encodes CASILRKSSYNEQFF.